Listed below are T cell receptor beta chains from one sample, sequenced in a study of blood T cell repertoires in COVID-19. TCRdb's table, derived via immunoSEQ multiplex PCR, lists solely in-frame clones and lacks some. The table records 350,000 to 400,000 clones, almost 90% of them present only once. Specimen: peripheral blood. These TCRs come from a man in his late teens or twenties with active or convalescent COVID-19. The CDR3 runs from the conserved cysteine through the conserved F or W. The D gene is left open where the match is weak. Clone size is not always given. Where it is, it says once, few, many or a class for expanded clones.

d_call,v_call,j_call,clone_size,cdr3_aa,cdr3_nt
TRBD1,TRBV19,TRBJ1-2,-,CASSRRGQQVYGYTF,TGTGCCAGTAGTAGACGGGGACAGCAGGTCTATGGCTACACCTTC
-,TRBV11-2,TRBJ1-5,once,CASSIGPTTNQPQHF,TGTGCCAGCAGCATAGGACCGACTACCAATCAGCCCCAGCATTTT
-,TRBV24-1,TRBJ2-2,-,CATSDRRGSVKNTGELFF,TGTGCCACCAGTGATCGCCGGGGGTCGGTTAAGAACACCGGGGAGCTGTTTTTT
-,TRBV11-2,TRBJ1-5,-,CASSLEQDRQPQHF,TGTGCCAGCAGCTTAGAACAGGATAGACAGCCCCAGCATTTT
-,TRBV5-6,TRBJ1-3,-,CASSLVLGTISGNTIYF,TGTGCCAGCAGCTTGGTTTTAGGGACAATCTCTGGAAACACCATATATTTT
TRBD1,TRBV4-3,TRBJ2-3,-,CASSLNRGDTQYF,TGCGCCAGCAGCCTAAACAGGGGAGATACGCAGTATTTT
-,TRBV5-6,TRBJ1-2,-,CASSLSLASNYGYTF,TGTGCCAGCAGCTTGTCGTTAGCTTCTAACTATGGCTACACCTTC
TRBD1,TRBV18,TRBJ1-1,-,CASSPPDRVNTEAFF,TGTGCCAGCTCACCACCGGACAGGGTGAACACTGAAGCTTTCTTT
-,TRBV5-1,TRBJ1-6,-,CASSLAQGHSPLHF,TGCGCCAGCAGCTTGGCCCAGGGTCACTCACCCCTCCACTTT
-,TRBV5-8,TRBJ1-5,-,CASSSGGGAHNQPQHF,TGTGCCAGCAGCTCGGGTGGAGGAGCCCACAATCAGCCCCAGCATTTT
-,TRBV19,TRBJ2-4,-,CASTYRGLAKNIQYF,TGTGCCAGTACCTACAGGGGACTAGCCAAAAACATTCAGTACTTC
-,TRBV1,TRBJ2-3,-,CTSSPLAGVRETDTQYF,TGCACCAGCAGCCCACTAGCGGGGGTTCGTGAGACAGATACGCAGTATTTT
-,TRBV6-2/TRBV6-3,TRBJ2-1,-,CASSYLLGGVNEQFF,TGTGCCAGCAGTTACCTCCTAGGGGGTGTCAATGAGCAGTTCTTC
-,TRBV29-1,TRBJ1-1,-,CSVDTGTNTEAFF,TGCAGCGTTGACACAGGGACAAACACTGAAGCTTTCTTT
-,TRBV12-3/TRBV12-4,TRBJ2-7,-,CASSFSWGDALF,TGTGCCAGCAGTTTCTCGTGGGGAGACGCCCTCTTC
-,TRBV3-1/TRBV3-2,TRBJ2-3,-,CASSPSLSGRTDTQYF,TGTGCCAGCAGCCCCTCCCTCAGCGGCCGCACAGATACGCAGTATTTT
-,TRBV11-2,TRBJ1-2,-,CASSSGGAPSGYTF,TGTGCCAGCAGCTCCGGAGGTGCCCCTTCTGGCTACACCTTC
-,TRBV7-9,TRBJ1-2,once,CASSGGRDYGYTF,TGTGCCAGCTCCGGGGGGCGCGACTATGGCTACACCTTC
TRBD1,TRBV28,TRBJ2-7,-,CASSLGQGAQEQYF,TGTGCCAGCAGCTTGGGACAGGGGGCGCAAGAGCAGTACTTC
TRBD1,TRBV5-4,TRBJ1-6,once,CASSLAPGTGTVSPLHF,TGTGCCAGCAGCTTGGCTCCCGGGACAGGGACGGTTTCACCCCTCCACTTT
TRBD1,TRBV19,TRBJ2-7,-,CASSMGTGPYEQYF,TGTGCCAGTAGTATGGGGACAGGGCCCTACGAGCAGTACTTC
TRBD1,TRBV5-1,TRBJ1-6,once,CASSLGQDSYNSPLHF,TGCGCCAGCAGCTTAGGACAGGACTCCTATAATTCACCCCTCCACTTT
-,TRBV19,TRBJ1-4,-,CASSINRKGEKLFF,TGTGCCAGTAGTATTAACAGGAAGGGTGAAAAACTGTTTTTT
-,TRBV4-1,TRBJ1-6,-,CASSPRTTGSPLHF,TGCGCCAGCAGCCCAAGGACCACGGGATCACCCCTCCACTTT
TRBD1,TRBV5-1,TRBJ2-1,-,CASSFGTGYNEQFF,TGCGCCAGCAGCTTTGGGACAGGGTACAATGAGCAGTTCTTC
TRBD2,TRBV7-2,TRBJ2-7,-,CASSFELAGGYEQYF,TGTGCCAGCAGCTTCGAACTAGCGGGGGGCTACGAGCAGTACTTC
-,TRBV3-1/TRBV3-2,TRBJ2-1,-,CATGGWNEQFF,TGTGCCACCGGGGGATGGAATGAGCAGTTCTTC
-,TRBV4-1,TRBJ1-1,-,CASSQQQVSTEAFF,TGCGCCAGCAGCCAACAACAGGTGTCCACTGAAGCTTTCTTT
TRBD2,TRBV5-6,TRBJ2-5,-,CASSLVTSAQETQYF,TGTGCCAGCAGCTTGGTGACTAGCGCCCAAGAGACCCAGTACTTC
-,TRBV6-2/TRBV6-3,TRBJ2-3,few,CASSPSDYTDTQYF,TGTGCCAGCAGTCCCAGCGATTACACAGATACGCAGTATTTT
TRBD2,TRBV19,TRBJ2-1,-,CASSFLTSGSTNEQFF,TGTGCCAGTAGTTTCCTGACTAGCGGGTCAACAAATGAGCAGTTCTTC
-,TRBV11-2,TRBJ2-2,-,CASSPWDTNTGELFF,TGTGCCAGCAGCCCCTGGGACACGAACACCGGGGAGCTGTTTTTT
TRBD1,TRBV6-5,TRBJ2-7,once,CASSRGQGYEQYF,TGTGCCAGCAGTAGGGGACAGGGCTACGAGCAGTACTTC
-,TRBV2,TRBJ1-6,-,CASRAGVNSPLHF,TGTGCCAGCCGAGCCGGGGTTAATTCACCCCTCCACTTT
TRBD2,TRBV7-3,TRBJ2-1,few,CASSPRLAGGYNEQFF,TGTGCCAGCAGTCCTCGACTAGCGGGAGGGTACAATGAGCAGTTCTTC
TRBD1,TRBV4-1,TRBJ2-7,-,CASSPRQGAGEQYF,TGCGCCAGCAGCCCCCGCCAGGGGGCTGGGGAGCAGTACTTC
-,TRBV20-1,TRBJ2-3,-,CSASGGGPQVF,TGCAGTGCTAGCGGGGGAGGTCCACAGGTTTTT
-,TRBV7-3,TRBJ1-1,-,CASSLDLTTEAFF,TGTGCCAGCAGCTTAGATTTGACTACTGAAGCTTTCTTT
TRBD1,TRBV18,TRBJ1-1,-,CASSPPMAGGNTEAFF,TGTGCCAGCTCACCACCGATGGCAGGGGGCAACACTGAAGCTTTCTTT
-,TRBV6-2/TRBV6-3,TRBJ2-5,-,CASSYVPRRGETQYF,TGTGCCAGCAGTTACGTCCCCAGAAGGGGGGAGACCCAGTACTTC
TRBD2,TRBV7-9,TRBJ2-3,-,CASSRTSGMADTQYF,TGTGCCAGCAGCCGGACTAGCGGGATGGCAGATACGCAGTATTTT
TRBD1,TRBV14,TRBJ2-3,-,CASSHLGQGPDTQYF,TGTGCCAGCAGCCATCTCGGACAGGGGCCAGATACGCAGTATTTT
-,TRBV28,TRBJ2-3,-,CASSLRDTQYF,TGTGCCAGCAGTTTACGAGATACGCAGTATTTT
TRBD1,TRBV29-1,TRBJ2-1,-,CSGKAATGQGYNEQFF,TGCAGCGGGAAGGCTGCAACGGGACAGGGATACAATGAGCAGTTCTTC
TRBD1,TRBV6-5,TRBJ2-7,-,CASRTRGRNEQYF,TGTGCCAGCAGAACAAGGGGGCGGAACGAGCAGTACTTC
-,TRBV11-2,TRBJ1-3,-,CASSSAGGAGNTIYF,TGTGCCAGCAGTTCGGCGGGGGGAGCTGGAAACACCATATATTTT
TRBD2,TRBV5-6,TRBJ2-3,-,CASSPGLAGGGEDTQYF,TGTGCCAGCAGTCCGGGACTAGCGGGAGGCGGGGAAGATACGCAGTATTTT
-,TRBV19,TRBJ1-2,-,CASSVRGLLNYGYTF,TGTGCCAGTAGTGTGCGCGGACTGTTAAACTATGGCTACACCTTC
-,TRBV6-5,TRBJ1-1,few,CASSWAGVNTEAFF,TGTGCCAGCAGTTGGGCGGGAGTGAACACTGAAGCTTTCTTT
-,TRBV21-1,TRBJ1-2,-,CASSGRKRYGYTF,TGTGCCAGCAGCGGAAGGAAGCGCTATGGCTACACCTTC
TRBD1,TRBV5-1,TRBJ1-1,-,CASSLEQGGTEAFF,TGCGCCAGCAGCCTAGAACAGGGGGGCACTGAAGCTTTCTTT
-,TRBV7-2,TRBJ2-7,once,CASSFHYEQYF,TGTGCCAGCAGCTTCCACTACGAGCAGTACTTC
TRBD1,TRBV19,TRBJ1-1,-,CASSTQGAWTEAFF,TGTGCCAGTAGTACCCAGGGGGCGTGGACTGAAGCTTTCTTT
TRBD1,TRBV4-1,TRBJ2-7,-,CASSQDLRDSQYF,TGCGCCAGCAGCCAAGATTTGAGGGACAGTCAGTACTTC
TRBD1,TRBV7-9,TRBJ1-5,-,CASSLSLTGGQSNQPQHF,TGTGCCAGCAGCTTAAGCCTAACAGGGGGACAAAGCAATCAGCCCCAGCATTTT
TRBD1,TRBV28,TRBJ1-6,-,CASSVRDRGNNSPLHF,TGTGCCAGCAGTGTAAGGGACAGGGGTAATAATTCACCCCTCCACTTT
TRBD1,TRBV5-1,TRBJ1-3,-,CASSGGTGVGNTIYF,TGCGCCAGCAGCGGTGGGACAGGGGTAGGAAACACCATATATTTT
-,TRBV4-3,TRBJ2-4,-,CASSQYLVAGGQQNIQYF,TGCGCCAGCAGCCAATACCTAGTGGCTGGGGGCCAACAAAACATTCAGTACTTC
TRBD1,TRBV15,TRBJ2-1,-,CATSRGGQGYNEQFF,TGTGCCACCAGCAGGGGGGGACAGGGGTACAATGAGCAGTTCTTC
-,TRBV5-1,TRBJ2-7,-,CASSFEGSYEQYF,TGCGCCAGCAGCTTTGAGGGATCCTACGAGCAGTACTTC